This TCR beta chain was sequenced during a study of technical replicates of blood from a few donors. The method was immunoSEQ multiplex PCR; TCRdb's version includes in-frame clones alone and lacks a portion of them. The sample shows tens of thousands of clones, 94% of them seen only once. This clonotype originated in a human donor in good health. The sequenced material came from T cells isolated from PBMCs.

The DNA for the CDR3 is TGTGCCAGCAGCTACAGGGGGCCGAACACTGAAGCTTTCTTT. Its protein product is CASSYRGPNTEAFF. The chain has TRBV5-8 and TRBJ1-1; 9 bases line up with TRBD1. V lost 3 bases, J lost 1 base, and 1 base stayed unmatched. There are 14 residues in the CDR3. Germline CDR1 SGHTS, CDR2 YDEGEE.